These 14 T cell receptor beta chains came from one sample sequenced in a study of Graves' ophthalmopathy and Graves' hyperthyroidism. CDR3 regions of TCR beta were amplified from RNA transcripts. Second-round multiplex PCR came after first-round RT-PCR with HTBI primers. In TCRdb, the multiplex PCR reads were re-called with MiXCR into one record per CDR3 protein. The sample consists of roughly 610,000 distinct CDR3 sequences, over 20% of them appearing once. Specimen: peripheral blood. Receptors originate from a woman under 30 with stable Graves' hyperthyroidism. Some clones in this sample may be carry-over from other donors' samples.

In DNA form, the CDR3 reads TGTGCCAGCAGCTTCAGAGGGGGCGAGGGGTCCCAGTACTTC. Translating it yields CASSFRGGEGSQYF. The J gene is TRBJ2-5, the V gene TRBV7-2; TRBD1 matches at 7 bases. Germline assignment: CDR1 SGHTA and CDR2 FQGNSA. J lost 9 bases, V lost 3 bases, and 10 bases had no gene match. This CDR3 has 14 residues.

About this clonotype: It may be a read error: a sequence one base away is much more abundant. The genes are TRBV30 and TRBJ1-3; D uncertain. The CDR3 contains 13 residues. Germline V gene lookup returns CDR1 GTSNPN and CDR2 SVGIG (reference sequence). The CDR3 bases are TGTGCCTGGAGTGTTGACTCTGAAAACACCATATATTTT. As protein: CAWSVDSENTIYF.

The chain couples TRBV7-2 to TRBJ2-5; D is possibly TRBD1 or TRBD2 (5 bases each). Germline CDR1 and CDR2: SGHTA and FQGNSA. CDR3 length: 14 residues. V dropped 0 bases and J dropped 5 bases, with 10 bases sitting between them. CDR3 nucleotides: TGTGCCAGCAGCTTAGCGTGGGGCGGGGAGACCCAGTACTTC. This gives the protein CASSLAWGGETQYF.

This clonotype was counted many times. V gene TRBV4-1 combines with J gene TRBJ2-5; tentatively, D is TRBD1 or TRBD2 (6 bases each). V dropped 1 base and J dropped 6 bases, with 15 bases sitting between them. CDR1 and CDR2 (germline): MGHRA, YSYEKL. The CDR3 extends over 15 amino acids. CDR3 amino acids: CASSQVKGGMKTQYF. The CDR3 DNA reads TGCGCCAGCAGCCAAGTCAAAGGGGGGATGAAGACCCAGTACTTC.

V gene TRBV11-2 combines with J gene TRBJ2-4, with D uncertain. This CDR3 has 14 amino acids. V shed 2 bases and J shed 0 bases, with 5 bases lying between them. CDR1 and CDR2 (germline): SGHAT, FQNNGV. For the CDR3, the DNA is TGTGCCAGCAGCTTAAGCTTAGCCAAAAACATTCAGTACTTC. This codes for CASSLSLAKNIQYF.

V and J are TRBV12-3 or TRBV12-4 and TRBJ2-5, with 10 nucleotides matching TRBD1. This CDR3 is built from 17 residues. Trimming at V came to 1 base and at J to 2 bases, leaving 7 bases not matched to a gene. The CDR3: CASSLVTGQGLQETQYF. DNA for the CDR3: TGTGCCAGCAGTTTAGTAACGGGACAGGGGCTACAAGAGACCCAGTACTTC.

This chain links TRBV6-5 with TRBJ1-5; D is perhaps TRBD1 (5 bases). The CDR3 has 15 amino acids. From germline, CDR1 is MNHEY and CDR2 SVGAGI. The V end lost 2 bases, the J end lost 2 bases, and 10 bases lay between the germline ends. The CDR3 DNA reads TGTGCCAGCAGTTACGACGACAGACGCAATCAGCCCCAGCATTTT. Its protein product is CASSYDDRRNQPQHF.

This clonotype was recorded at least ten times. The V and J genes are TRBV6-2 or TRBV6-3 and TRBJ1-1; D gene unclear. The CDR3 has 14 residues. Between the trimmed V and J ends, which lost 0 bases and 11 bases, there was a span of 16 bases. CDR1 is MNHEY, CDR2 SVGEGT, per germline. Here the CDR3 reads CASSYSDLLKRAFF. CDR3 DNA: TGTGCCAGCAGTTACTCGGACTTATTAAAAAGGGCTTTCTTT.

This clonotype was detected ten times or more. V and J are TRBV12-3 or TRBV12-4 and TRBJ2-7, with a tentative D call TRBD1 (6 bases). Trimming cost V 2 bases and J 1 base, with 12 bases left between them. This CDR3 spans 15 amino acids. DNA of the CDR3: TGTGCCAGCAGTTTACGACAGGCTATATCCTACGAGCAGTACTTC. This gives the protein CASSLRQAISYEQYF.

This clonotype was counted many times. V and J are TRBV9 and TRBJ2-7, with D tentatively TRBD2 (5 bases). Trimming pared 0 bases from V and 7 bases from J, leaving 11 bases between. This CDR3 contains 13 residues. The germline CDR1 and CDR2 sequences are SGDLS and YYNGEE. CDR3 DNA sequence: TGTGCCAGCAGCGTAGGGACTGCACGAGAGCAGTACTTC. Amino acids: CASSVGTAREQYF.

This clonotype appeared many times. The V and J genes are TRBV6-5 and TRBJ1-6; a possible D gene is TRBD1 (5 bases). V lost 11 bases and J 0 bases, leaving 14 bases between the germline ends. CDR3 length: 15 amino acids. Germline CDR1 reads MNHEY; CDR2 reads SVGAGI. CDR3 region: CAARAGGSYNSPLHF. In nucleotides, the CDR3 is TGTGCCGCTCGAGCCGGGGGCTCCTATAATTCACCCCTCCACTTT.

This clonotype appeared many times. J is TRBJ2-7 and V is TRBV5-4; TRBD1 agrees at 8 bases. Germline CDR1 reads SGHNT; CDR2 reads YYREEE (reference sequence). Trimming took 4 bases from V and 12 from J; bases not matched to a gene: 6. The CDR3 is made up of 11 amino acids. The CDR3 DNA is TGTGCCAGCAGCAGAGGACAGGGTCTGTACTTC. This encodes CASSRGQGLYF. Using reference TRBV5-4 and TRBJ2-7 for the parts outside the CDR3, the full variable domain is ETGVTQSPTHLIKTRGQQVTLRCSSQSGHNTVSWYQQALGQGPQFIFQYYREEENGRGNFPPRFSGLQFPNYSSELNVNALELDDSALYLCASSRGQGLYFGPGTRLTVT.

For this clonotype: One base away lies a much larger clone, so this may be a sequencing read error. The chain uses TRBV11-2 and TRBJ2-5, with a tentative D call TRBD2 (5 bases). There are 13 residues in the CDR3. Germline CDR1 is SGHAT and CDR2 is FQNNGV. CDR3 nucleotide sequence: TGTGCCAGCAGCCCGTCGGTCGGGGAGACCAAGTACTTC. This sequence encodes CASSPSVGETKYF.

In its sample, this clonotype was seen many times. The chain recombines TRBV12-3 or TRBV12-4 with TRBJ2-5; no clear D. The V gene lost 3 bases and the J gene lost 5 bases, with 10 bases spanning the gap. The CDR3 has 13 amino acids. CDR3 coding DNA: TGTGCCAGCAGTTTGCAGGTTTGGGAGACCCAGTACTTC. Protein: CASSLQVWETQYF.